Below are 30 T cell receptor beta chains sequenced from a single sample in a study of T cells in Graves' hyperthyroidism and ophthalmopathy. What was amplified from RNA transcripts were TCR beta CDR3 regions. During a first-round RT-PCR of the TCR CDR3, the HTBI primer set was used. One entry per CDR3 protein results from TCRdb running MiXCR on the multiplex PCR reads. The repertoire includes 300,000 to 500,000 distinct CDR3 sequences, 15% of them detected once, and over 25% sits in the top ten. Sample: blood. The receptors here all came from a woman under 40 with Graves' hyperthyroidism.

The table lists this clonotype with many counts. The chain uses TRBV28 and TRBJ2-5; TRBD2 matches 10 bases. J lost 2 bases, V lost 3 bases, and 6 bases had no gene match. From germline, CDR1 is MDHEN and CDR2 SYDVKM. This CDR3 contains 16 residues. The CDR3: CASSFRLAGVQETQYF. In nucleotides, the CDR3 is TGTGCCAGCAGTTTTAGGCTAGCGGGAGTTCAAGAGACCCAGTACTTC.

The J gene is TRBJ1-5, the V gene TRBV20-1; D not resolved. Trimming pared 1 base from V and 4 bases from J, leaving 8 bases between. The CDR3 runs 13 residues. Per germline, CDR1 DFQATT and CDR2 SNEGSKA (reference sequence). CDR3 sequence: CSARGDLNQPQHF. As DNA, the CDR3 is TGCAGTGCTAGAGGAGACTTGAATCAGCCCCAGCATTTT.

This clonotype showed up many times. This CDR3 reads CASSVEGINEQFF. The CDR3 nucleotides are TGTGCCAGCAGTGTCGAGGGAATCAATGAGCAGTTCTTC. The chain links TRBV2 to TRBJ2-1, with D perhaps matching TRBD2 (5 bases). The V end lost 4 bases, the J end lost 6 bases, and 10 bases lay between the germline ends. Germline assignment: CDR1 SNHLY and CDR2 FYNNEI. The CDR3 runs to 13 residues.

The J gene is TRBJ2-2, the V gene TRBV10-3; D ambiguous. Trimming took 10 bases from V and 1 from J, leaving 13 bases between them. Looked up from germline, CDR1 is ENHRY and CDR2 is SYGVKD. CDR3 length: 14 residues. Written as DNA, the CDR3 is TGTGCCACCACGGCCAGAGAGAACACCGGGGAGCTGTTTTTT. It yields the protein CATTARENTGELFF.

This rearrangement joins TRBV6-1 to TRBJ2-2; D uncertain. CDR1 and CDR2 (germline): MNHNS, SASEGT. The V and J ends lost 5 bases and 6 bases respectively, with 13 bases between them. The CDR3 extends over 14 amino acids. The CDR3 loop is CASSYNQVAGELFF. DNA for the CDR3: TGTGCCAGCAGTTATAACCAGGTGGCCGGGGAGCTGTTTTTT.

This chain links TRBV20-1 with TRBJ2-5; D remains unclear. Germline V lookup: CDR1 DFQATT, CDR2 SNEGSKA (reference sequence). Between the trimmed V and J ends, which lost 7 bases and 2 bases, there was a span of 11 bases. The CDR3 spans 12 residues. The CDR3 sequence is CSGVSQQETQYF. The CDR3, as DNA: TGCAGTGGTGTCAGCCAACAAGAGACCCAGTACTTC.

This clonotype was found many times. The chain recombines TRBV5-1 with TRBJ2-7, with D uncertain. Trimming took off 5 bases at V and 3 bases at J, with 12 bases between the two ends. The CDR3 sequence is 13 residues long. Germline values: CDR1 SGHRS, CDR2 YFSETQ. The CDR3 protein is CASRDNFIYEQYF. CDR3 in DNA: TGCGCCAGCAGAGATAACTTCATCTACGAGCAGTACTTC.

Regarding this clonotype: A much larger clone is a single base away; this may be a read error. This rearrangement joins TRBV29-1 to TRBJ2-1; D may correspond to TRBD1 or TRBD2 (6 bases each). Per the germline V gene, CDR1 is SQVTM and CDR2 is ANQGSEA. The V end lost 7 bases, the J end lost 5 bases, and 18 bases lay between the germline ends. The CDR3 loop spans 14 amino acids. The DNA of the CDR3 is TGCAGCGCCAAAAGGGGGGTATCGCACAATGAGCAGTTCTTC. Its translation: CSAKRGVSHNEQFF.

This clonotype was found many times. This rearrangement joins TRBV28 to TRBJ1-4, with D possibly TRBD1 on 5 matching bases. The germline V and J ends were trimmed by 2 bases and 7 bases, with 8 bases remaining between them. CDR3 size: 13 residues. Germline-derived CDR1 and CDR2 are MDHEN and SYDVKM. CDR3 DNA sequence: TGTGCCAGCAGTTTAAGGAGGGGTGAAAAACTGTTTTTT. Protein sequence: CASSLRRGEKLFF.

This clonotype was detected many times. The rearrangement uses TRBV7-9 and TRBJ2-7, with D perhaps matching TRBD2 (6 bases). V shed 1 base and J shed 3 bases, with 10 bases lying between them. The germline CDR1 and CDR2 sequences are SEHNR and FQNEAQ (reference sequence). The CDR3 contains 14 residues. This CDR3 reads CASSLEGGNYEQYF. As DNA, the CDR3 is TGTGCCAGCAGCTTAGAGGGCGGGAACTACGAGCAGTACTTC.

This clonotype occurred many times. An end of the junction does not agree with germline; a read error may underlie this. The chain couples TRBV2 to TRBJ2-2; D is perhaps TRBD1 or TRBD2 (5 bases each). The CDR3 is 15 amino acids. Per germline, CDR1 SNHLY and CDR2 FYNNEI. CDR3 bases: TGTGCCAGCAACCTCGGGGACCCGAAGACCGGGGAGCTGTTTTTT. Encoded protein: CASNLGDPKTGELFF.

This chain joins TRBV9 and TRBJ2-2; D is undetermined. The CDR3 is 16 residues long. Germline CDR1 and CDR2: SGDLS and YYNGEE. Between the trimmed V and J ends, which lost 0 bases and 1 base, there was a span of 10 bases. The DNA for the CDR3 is TGTGCCAGCAGCGTAGTTCACCGACAGAACACCGGGGAGCTGTTTTTT. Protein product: CASSVVHRQNTGELFF.

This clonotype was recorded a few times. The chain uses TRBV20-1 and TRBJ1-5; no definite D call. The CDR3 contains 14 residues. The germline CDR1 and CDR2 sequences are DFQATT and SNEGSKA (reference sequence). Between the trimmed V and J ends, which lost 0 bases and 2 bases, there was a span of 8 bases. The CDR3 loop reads CSARDWVGNQPQHF. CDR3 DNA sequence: TGCAGTGCTAGAGATTGGGTAGGCAATCAGCCCCAGCATTTT.

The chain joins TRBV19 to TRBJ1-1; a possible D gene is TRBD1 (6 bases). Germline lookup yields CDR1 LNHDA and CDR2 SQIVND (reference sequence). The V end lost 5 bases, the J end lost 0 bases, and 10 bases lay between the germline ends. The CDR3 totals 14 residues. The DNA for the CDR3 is TGTGCCAGTAGTCCGGGGACATTGAACACTGAAGCTTTCTTT. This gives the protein CASSPGTLNTEAFF.

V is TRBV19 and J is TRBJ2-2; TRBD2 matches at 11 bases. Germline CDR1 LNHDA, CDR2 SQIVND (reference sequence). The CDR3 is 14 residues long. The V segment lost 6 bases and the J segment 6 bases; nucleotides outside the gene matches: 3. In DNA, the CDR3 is TGTGCCAGTAGACTAGCGGGAGTTCCCGGGGAGCTGTTTTTT. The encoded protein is CASRLAGVPGELFF.

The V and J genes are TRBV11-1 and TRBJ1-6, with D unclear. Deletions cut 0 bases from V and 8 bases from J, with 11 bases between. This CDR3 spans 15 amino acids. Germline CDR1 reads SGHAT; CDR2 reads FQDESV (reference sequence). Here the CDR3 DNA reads TGTGCCAGCAGCTTAGCGGGCGAGACTTATTCACCCCTCCACTTT. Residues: CASSLAGETYSPLHF.

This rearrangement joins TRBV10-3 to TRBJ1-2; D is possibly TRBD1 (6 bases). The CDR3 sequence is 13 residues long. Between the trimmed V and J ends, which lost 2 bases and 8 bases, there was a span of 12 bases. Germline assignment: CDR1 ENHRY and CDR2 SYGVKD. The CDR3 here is CAISEQGLIGYTF. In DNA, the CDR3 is TGTGCCATCAGTGAGCAGGGGTTGATCGGCTACACCTTC.

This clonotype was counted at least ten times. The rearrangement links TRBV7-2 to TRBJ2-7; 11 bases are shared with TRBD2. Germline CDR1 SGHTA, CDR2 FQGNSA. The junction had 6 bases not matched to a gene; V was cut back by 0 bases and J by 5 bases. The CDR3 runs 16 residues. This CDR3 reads CASSLAVAGGQHEQYF. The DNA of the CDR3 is TGTGCCAGCAGCTTAGCGGTAGCGGGAGGGCAGCACGAGCAGTACTTC.

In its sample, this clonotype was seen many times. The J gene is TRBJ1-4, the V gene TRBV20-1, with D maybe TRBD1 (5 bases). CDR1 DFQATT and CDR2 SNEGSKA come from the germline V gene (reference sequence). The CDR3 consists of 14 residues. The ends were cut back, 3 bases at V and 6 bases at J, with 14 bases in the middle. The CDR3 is CSASRRGPDEKLFF. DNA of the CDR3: TGCAGTGCTAGTCGGCGGGGACCCGATGAAAAACTGTTTTTT.

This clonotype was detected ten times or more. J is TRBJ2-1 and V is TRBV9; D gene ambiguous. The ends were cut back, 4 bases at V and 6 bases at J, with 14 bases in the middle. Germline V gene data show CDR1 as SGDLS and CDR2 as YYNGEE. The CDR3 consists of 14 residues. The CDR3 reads CASSWGTVGNEQFF. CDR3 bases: TGTGCCAGCAGCTGGGGAACGGTGGGCAATGAGCAGTTCTTC.

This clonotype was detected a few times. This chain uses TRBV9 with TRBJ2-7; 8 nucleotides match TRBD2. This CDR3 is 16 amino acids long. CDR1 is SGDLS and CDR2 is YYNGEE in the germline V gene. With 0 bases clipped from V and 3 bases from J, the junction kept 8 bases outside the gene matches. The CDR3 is CASSVDPSGSSYEQYF. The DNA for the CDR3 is TGTGCCAGCAGCGTAGATCCGAGCGGGAGTAGCTACGAGCAGTACTTC.

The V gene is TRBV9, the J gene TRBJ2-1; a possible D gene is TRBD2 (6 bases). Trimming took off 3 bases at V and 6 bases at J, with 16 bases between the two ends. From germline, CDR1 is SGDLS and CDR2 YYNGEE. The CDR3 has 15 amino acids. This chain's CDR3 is CASSASVAAPNEQFF. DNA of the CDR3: TGTGCCAGCAGCGCCAGCGTAGCGGCTCCCAATGAGCAGTTCTTC.

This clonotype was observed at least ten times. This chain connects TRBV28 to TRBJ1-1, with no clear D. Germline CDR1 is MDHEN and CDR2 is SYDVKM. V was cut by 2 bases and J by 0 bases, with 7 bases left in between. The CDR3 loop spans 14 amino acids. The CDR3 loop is CASSLIGMNTEAFF. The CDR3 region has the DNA TGTGCCAGCAGTTTAATTGGGATGAACACTGAAGCTTTCTTT.

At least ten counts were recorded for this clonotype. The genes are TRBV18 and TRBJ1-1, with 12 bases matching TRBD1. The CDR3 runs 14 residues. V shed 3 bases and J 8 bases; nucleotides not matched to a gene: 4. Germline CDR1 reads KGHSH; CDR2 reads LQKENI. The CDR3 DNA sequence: TGTGCCAGCTCACCCCCGGGACAGGGGGCGGAAGCTTTCTTT. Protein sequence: CASSPPGQGAEAFF.

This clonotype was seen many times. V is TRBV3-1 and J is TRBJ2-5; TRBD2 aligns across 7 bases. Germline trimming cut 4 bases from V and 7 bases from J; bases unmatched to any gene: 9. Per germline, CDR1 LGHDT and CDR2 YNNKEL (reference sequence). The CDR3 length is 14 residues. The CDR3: CASSLLGGSSTQYF. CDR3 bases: TGTGCCAGCAGCCTCCTAGGCGGGAGCTCGACCCAGTACTTC.

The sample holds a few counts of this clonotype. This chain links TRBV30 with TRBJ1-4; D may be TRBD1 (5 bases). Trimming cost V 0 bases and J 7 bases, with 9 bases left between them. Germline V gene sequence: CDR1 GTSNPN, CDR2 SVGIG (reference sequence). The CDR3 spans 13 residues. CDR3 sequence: CAWSVGGTEKLFF. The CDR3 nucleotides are TGTGCCTGGAGTGTTGGGGGGACTGAAAAACTGTTTTTT.

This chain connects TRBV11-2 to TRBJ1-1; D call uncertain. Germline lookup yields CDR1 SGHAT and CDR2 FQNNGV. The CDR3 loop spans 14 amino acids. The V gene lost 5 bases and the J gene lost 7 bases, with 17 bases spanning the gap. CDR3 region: CASSRPRGDGEAFF. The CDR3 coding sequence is TGTGCCAGCAGCCGTCCCCGAGGTGACGGTGAAGCTTTCTTT.

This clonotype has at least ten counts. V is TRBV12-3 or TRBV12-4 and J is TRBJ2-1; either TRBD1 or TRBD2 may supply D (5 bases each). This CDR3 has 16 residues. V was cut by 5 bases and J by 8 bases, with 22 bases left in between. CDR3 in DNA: TGTGCCAGCAGTCGAAGTAGGGGACGCACCGTTCATGAGCAGTTCTTC. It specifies CASSRSRGRTVHEQFF.

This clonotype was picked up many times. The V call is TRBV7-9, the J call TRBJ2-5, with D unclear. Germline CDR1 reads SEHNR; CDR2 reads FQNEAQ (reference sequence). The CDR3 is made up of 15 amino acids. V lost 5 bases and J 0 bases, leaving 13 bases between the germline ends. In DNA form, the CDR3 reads TGTGCCAGCAGCAGCCCCTATCCAGACCAAGAGACCCAGTACTTC. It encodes CASSSPYPDQETQYF.

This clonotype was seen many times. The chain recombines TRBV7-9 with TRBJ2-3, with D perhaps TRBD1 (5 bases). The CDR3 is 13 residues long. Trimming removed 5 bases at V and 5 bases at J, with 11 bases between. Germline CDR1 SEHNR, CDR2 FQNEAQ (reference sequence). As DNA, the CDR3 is TGTGCCAGCAGCCTTGGGGCTATAGATACGCAGTATTTT. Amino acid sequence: CASSLGAIDTQYF.